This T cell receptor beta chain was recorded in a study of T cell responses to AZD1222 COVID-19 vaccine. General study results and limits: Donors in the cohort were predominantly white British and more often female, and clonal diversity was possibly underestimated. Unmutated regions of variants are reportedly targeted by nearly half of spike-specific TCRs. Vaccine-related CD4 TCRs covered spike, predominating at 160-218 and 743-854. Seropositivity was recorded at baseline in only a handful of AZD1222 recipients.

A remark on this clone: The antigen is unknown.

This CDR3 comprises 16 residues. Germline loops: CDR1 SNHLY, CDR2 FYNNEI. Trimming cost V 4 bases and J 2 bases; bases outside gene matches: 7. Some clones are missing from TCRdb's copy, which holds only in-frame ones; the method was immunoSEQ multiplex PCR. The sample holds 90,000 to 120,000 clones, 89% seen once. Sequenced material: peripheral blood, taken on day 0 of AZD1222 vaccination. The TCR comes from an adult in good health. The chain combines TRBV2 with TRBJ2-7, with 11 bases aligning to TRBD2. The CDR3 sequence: CASSATSGSTTYEQYF. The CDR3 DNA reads TGTGCCAGCAGTGCTACTAGCGGGAGCACGACCTACGAGCAGTACTTC.